This TCR beta chain was captured by sequencing in a study of blood T cell repertoires in COVID-19. Study summary: Collection of acute and convalescent COVID-19 samples took place in the United States, Italy and Spain.

Germline assignment: CDR1 LNHDA and CDR2 SQIVND (reference sequence). Trimming took off 7 bases at V and 0 bases at J, with 16 bases between the two ends. CDR3 length: 16 amino acids. Clones were read by immunoSEQ multiplex PCR, and TCRdb kept only the in-frame ones, dropping some. This sample yields about 670,000 clones, of which approximately 90% are seen a single time; about 0.26% belongs to the top ten. The V call is TRBV19, the J call TRBJ1-3, with D hard to call. This receptor was obtained from a woman aged 18-30 years with acute or convalescent COVID-19. The sequencing sample was made of peripheral blood. The CDR3 loop is CASKPERASSGNTIYF. In DNA, the CDR3 is TGTGCCAGTAAACCGGAGCGGGCATCCTCTGGAAACACCATATATTTT.